A selection of T cell receptor beta chains follows, all from one sample in a study of cytomegalovirus exposure and HLA in healthy donors. Here immunoSEQ multiplex PCR was the method, and the copy in TCRdb shows in-frame clones only, minus some. The sample shows some 140,000 clones, 70% to 80% of them seen only once. Sample: PBMCs. The receptors originated from a woman in her thirties or forties in good health and CMV-seronegative. CDR3s leave out the opening cysteine and the closing phenylalanine or tryptophan. Where a row states a size, it is once, few, many or the class of an expanded clone; other rows omit it.

TRBJ2-1 | - | 14 | TRBV6-4 | ASSVASGSPLNEQF
TRBJ2-3 | - | 10 | TRBV10-3 | AISELRDTQY
TRBJ2-5 | once | 12 | TRBV7-7 | ASSSSQGLETQY
TRBJ2-7 | - | 12 | TRBV2 | ASRSRETIYEQY
TRBJ1-3 | - | 12 | TRBV7-2 | ASNTRGEGNTIY
TRBJ1-2 | - | 13 | TRBV28 | ASSPTGVVPYGYT
TRBJ1-3 | - | 11 | TRBV5-1 | ASSLASGNTIY
TRBJ2-3 | - | 12 | TRBV11-2 | ASSFSGRGDTQY
TRBJ2-7 | once | 10 | TRBV2 | ASMGGPYEQY
TRBJ2-7 | few | 10 | TRBV6-5 | ASTQQGGEQY
TRBJ1-2 | - | 10 | TRBV28 | ASSFQGHGYT
TRBJ1-2 | - | 11 | TRBV16 | ASSPDRRYGYT
TRBJ2-1 | - | 13 | TRBV5-8 | ASNPLAGRYNEQF
TRBJ1-1 | - | 12 | TRBV13 | ASSLGGRNTEAF
TRBJ2-3 | - | 14 | TRBV7-6 | ASSLAGTGRSDTQY
TRBJ1-2 | - | 15 | TRBV19 | ASSFRGSGSTNYGYT
TRBJ2-5 | few | 11 | TRBV5-1 | ASTWRGGETQY
TRBJ1-2 | - | 13 | TRBV7-9 | ASSLGGTEHYGYT
TRBJ1-5 | - | 10 | TRBV27 | ASSLQGQPQH
TRBJ2-5 | once | 16 | TRBV6-1 | ASSENGGRRFAAETQY
TRBJ1-1 | - | 12 | TRBV21-1 | ASSFGSMNTEAF
TRBJ2-5 | - | 13 | TRBV5-1 | ASIDGASGGETQY
TRBJ2-1 | - | 13 | TRBV28 | ASSLPLGAYNEQF
TRBJ2-7 | - | 13 | TRBV6-1 | ASSEGTGGSYEQY
TRBJ1-2 | - | 12 | TRBV5-5 | ASSTARYREGYT
TRBJ2-4 | - | 12 | TRBV7-8 | ASSSMGGVDIQY
TRBJ1-4 | - | 12 | TRBV7-9 | ASSDWGQAEKLF
TRBJ2-3 | - | 12 | TRBV28 | ASGAGGSTDTQY
TRBJ2-7 | - | 11 | TRBV27 | ASSLFVTGEQY
TRBJ2-5 | - | 13 | TRBV2 | ASKSRASGEETQY
TRBJ1-4 | - | 13 | TRBV6-1 | ASTMIGQGNEKLF
TRBJ1-1 | - | 11 | TRBV7-2 | ASSLGQYTEAF
TRBJ1-4 | - | 14 | TRBV5-1 | ASSPLGTTRNEKLF
TRBJ2-5 | - | 11 | TRBV27 | ASSRTGEETQY
TRBJ2-7 | - | 11 | TRBV30 | AWNRDFNYEQY